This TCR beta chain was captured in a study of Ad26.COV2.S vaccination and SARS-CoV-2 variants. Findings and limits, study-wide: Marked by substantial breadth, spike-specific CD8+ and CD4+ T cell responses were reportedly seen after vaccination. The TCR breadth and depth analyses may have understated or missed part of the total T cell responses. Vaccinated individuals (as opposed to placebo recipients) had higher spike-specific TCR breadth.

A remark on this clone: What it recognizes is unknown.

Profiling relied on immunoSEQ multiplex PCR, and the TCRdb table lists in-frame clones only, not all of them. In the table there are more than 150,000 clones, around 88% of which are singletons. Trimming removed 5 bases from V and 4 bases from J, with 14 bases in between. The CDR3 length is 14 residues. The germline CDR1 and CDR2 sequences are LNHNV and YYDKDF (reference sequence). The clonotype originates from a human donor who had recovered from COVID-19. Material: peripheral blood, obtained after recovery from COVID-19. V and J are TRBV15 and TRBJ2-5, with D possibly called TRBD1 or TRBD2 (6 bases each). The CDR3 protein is CATSVVEGGETQYF. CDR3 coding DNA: TGTGCCACCAGCGTAGTAGAGGGGGGAGAGACCCAGTACTTC. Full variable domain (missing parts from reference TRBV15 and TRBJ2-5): DAMVIQNPRYQVTQFGKPVTLSCSQTLNHNVMYWYQQKSSQAPKLLFHYYDKDFNNEADTPDNFQSRRPNTSFCFLDIRSPGLGDTAMYLCATSVVEGGETQYFGPGTRLLVL.